This T cell receptor beta chain was retrieved from a study of blood T cell repertoires in COVID-19. The protocol was immunoSEQ multiplex PCR, while the TCRdb copy is restricted to in-frame clones and leaves out a portion. The sample contains approximately 200,000 clones, about four fifths of which appear only once. The CDR3 consists of 15 residues. Germline lookup yields CDR1 LNHDA and CDR2 SQIVND (reference sequence). Trimming took 5 bases from V and 1 from J; bases not matched to a gene: 3. The genes are TRBV19 and TRBJ2-1; 9 bases are shared with TRBD1. Sequencing input: peripheral blood. This TCR derives from a woman aged 40 to 50 with COVID-19, enrolled during active disease. DNA for the CDR3: TGTGCCAGTAGTGAGACAGGGGGGTCCTACAATGAGCAGTTCTTC. Translating it yields CASSETGGSYNEQFF.